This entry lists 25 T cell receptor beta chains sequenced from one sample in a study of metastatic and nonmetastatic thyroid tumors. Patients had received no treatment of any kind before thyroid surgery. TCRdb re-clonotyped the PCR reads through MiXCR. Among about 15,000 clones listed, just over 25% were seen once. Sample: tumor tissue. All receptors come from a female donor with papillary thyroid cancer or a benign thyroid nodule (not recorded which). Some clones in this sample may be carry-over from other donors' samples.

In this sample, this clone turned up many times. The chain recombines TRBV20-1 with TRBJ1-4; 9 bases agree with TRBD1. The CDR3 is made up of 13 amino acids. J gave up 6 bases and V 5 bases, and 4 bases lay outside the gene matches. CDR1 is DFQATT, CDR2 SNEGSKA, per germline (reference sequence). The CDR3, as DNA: TGCAGTGCTTCTAGGGACAGGGATGAAAAACTGTTTTTT. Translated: CSASRDRDEKLFF.

The CDR3 loop reads CATSRWWGSNQPQHF. The CDR3 nucleotides read TGTGCCACCAGCAGGTGGTGGGGTAGCAATCAGCCCCAGCATTTT. This sequence joins TRBV15 and TRBJ1-5, with no clear D. V was shortened by 3 bases and J by 0 bases, with 9 bases between the two germline ends. CDR1 LNHNV and CDR2 YYDKDF come from the germline V gene (reference sequence). The CDR3 contains 15 residues.

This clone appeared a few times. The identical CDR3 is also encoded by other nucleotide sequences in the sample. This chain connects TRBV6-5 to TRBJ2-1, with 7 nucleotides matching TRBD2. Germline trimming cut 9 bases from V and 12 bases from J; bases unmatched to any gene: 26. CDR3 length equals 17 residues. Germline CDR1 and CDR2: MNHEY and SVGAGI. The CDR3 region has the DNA TGTGCCAGTACTACCGTTTTCCGGCCTAGCGGTAGCTACGGGCAGTTCTTC. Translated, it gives CASTTVFRPSGSYGQFF.

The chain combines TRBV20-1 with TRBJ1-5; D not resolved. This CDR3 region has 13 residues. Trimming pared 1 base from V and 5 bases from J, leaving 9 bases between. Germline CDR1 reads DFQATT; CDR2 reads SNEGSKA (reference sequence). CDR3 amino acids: CSARVGVDQPQHF. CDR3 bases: TGCAGTGCTAGAGTCGGGGTGGATCAGCCCCAGCATTTT.

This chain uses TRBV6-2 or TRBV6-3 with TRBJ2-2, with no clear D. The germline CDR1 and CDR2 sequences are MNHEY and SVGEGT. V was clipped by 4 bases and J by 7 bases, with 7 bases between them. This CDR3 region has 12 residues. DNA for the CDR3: TGTGCCAGCAGTTTGGACCTCGGGGAGCTGTTTTTT. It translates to CASSLDLGELFF.

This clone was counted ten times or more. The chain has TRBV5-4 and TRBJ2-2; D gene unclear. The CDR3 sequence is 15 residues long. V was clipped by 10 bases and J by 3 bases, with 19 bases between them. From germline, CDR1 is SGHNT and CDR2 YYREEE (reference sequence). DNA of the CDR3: TGTGCCTCGGCGTACGTCGGGTCGGACACCGGGGAGCTGTTTTTT. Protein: CASAYVGSDTGELFF.

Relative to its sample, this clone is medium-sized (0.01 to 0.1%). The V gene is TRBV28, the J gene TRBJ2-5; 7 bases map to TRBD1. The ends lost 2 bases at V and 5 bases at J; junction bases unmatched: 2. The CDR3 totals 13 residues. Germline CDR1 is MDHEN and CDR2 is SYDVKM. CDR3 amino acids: CASSLVQGETQYF. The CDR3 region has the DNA TGTGCCAGCAGTTTAGTACAGGGGGAGACCCAGTACTTC.

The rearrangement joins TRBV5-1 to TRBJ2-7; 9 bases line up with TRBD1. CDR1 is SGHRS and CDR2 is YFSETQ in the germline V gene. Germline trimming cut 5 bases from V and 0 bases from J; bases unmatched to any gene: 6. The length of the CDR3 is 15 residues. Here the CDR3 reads CASRHGTGTSYEQYF. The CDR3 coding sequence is TGCGCCAGCAGACACGGGACAGGGACCTCCTACGAGCAGTACTTC.

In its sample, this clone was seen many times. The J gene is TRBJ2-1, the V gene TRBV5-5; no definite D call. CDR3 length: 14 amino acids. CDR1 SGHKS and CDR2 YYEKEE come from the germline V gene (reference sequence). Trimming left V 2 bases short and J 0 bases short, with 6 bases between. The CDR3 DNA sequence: TGTGCCAGCAGCTTAGGCCACTCCTACAATGAGCAGTTCTTC. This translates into CASSLGHSYNEQFF.

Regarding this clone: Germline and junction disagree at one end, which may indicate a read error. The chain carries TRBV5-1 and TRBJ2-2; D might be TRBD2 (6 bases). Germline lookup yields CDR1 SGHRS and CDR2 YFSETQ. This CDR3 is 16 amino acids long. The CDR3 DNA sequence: TGCGCCAGCAGCTTGTATCCGGGAGCCGGGGCCGGAGAGCTGTTTTTT. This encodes CASSLYPGAGAGELFF.

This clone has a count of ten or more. CDR3 sequence: CASSVGTGNPEQFF. The CDR3 DNA reads TGTGCCAGCAGTGTAGGGACAGGGAATCCTGAGCAGTTCTTC. The genes are TRBV2 and TRBJ2-1; 9 nucleotides match TRBD1. Germline CDR1 reads SNHLY; CDR2 reads FYNNEI. The V segment lost 4 bases and the J segment 9 bases; nucleotides outside the gene matches: 7. The CDR3 contains 14 residues.

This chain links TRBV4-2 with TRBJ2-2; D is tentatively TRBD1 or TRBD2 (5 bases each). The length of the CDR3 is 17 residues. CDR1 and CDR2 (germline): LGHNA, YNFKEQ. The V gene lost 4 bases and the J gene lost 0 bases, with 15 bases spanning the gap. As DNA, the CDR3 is TGTGCCAGCAGCCTCGGCCGGGGCTGTGCGAACACCGGGGAGCTGTTTTTT. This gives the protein CASSLGRGCANTGELFF.

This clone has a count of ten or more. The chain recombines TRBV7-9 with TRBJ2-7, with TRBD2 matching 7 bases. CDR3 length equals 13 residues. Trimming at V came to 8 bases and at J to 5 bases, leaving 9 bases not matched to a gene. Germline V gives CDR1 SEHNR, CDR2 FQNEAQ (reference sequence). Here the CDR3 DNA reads TGTGCCAGCTTGGGGGGGGGGATCCACGAGCAGTACTTC. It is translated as CASLGGGIHEQYF.

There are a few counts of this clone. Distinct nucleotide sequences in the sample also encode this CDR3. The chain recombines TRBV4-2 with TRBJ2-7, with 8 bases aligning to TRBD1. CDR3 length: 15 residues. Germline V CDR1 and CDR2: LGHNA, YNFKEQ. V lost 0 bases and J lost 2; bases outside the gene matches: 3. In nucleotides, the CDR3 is TGTGCCAGCAGCCAAGAACGGACAGGGACCTACGAGCAGTACTTC. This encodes CASSQERTGTYEQYF.

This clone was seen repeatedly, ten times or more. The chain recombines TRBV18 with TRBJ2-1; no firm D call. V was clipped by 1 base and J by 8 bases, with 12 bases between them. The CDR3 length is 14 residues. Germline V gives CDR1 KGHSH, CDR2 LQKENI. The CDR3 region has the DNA TGTGCCAGCTCACCACGTAGCATCGACGATGAGCAGTTCTTC. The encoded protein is CASSPRSIDDEQFF.

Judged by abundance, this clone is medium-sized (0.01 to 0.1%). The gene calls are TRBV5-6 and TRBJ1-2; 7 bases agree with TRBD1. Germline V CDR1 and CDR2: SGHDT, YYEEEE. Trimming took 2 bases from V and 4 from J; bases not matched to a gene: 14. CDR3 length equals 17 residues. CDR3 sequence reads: CASSFSFQQQGFYGYTF. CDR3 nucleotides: TGTGCCAGCAGCTTCTCCTTCCAACAACAGGGGTTCTATGGCTACACCTTC.

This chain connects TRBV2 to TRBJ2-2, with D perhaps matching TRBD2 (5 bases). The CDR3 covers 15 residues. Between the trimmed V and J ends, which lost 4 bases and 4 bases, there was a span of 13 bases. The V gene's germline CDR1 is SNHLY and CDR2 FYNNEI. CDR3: CASSGGPLLTGELFF. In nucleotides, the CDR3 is TGTGCCAGCAGTGGAGGGCCGTTGCTCACCGGGGAGCTGTTTTTT.

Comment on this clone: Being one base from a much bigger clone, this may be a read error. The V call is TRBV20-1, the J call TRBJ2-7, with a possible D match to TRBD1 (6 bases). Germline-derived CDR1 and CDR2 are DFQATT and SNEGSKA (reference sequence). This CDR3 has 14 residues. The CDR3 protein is CSSSPIDRSYGQYF. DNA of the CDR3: TGCAGTTCTAGCCCGATAGACAGGTCCTACGGGCAGTACTTC.

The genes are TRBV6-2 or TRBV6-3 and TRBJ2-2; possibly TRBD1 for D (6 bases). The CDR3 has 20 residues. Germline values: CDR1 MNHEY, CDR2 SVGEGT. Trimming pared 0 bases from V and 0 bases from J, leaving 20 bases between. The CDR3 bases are TGTGCCAGCAGTTACTCCCCGGGACAAGAGCGGCGAGCGAACACCGGGGAGCTGTTTTTT. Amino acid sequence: CASSYSPGQERRANTGELFF.

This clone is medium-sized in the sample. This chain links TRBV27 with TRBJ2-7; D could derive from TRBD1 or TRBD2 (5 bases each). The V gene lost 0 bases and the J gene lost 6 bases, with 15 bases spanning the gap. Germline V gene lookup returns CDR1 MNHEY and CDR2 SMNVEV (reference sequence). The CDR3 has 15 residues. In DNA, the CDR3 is TGTGCCAGCAGTTTATCTGGGACCATTCGGGGCGAGCAGTACTTC. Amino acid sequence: CASSLSGTIRGEQYF.

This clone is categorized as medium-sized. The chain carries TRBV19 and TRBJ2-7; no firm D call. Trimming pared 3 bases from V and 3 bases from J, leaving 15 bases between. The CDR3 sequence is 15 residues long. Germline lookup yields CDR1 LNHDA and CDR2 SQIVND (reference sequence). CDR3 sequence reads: CASSMSPQPHYEQYF. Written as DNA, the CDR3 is TGTGCCAGTAGTATGAGCCCCCAGCCTCACTACGAGCAGTACTTC.

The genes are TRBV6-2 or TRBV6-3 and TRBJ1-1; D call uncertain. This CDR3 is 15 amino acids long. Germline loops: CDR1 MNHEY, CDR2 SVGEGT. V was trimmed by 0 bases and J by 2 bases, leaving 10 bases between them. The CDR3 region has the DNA TGTGCCAGCAGTTACTCGGGCAAAACTAACACTGAAGCTTTCTTT. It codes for CASSYSGKTNTEAFF.

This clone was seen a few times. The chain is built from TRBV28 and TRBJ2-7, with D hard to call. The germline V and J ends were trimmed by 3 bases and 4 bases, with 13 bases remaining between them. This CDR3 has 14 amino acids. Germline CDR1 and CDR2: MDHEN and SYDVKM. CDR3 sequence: CASSFHGSRYEQYF. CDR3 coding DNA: TGTGCCAGCAGTTTTCATGGGTCCCGTTACGAGCAGTACTTC.

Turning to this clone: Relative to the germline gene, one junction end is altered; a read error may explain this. The CDR3 loop is CASIYTGPDLHF. The CDR3, as DNA: TGTGCAAGCATTTACACAGGTCCCGATCTCCACTTT. The V call is TRBV6-5, the J call TRBJ1-6; D is possibly TRBD1 (5 bases). In germline, CDR1 is MNHEY, CDR2 SVGAGI. The CDR3 extends over 12 amino acids.

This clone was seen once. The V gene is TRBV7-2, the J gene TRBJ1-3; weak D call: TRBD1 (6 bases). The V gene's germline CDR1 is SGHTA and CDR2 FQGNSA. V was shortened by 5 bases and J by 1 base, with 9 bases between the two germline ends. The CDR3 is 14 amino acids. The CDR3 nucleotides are TGTGCCAGCAGCGCACAGGGTTCTGGAAACACCATATATTTT. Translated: CASSAQGSGNTIYF.